One and the same sample provided the 24 T cell receptor beta chains below, sequenced in a study of CD8 T cells in Susac syndrome (dated by TCRdb to 2018 to 2020). The library was prepared using the immunoSEQ multiplex PCR assay. RNA was extracted using the RNeasy kit, and roughly 0.5 to 1 ug of the RNA was reverse transcribed with random hexamers. TCRdb reprocessed the public reads (quality trimming at Q25 with fastp, clone calling with MiXCR) and kept in-frame beta chains. Rows are combined by CDR3 protein, so each entry shows the most common genes and DNA. The sample table holds 80,000 to 90,000 distinct CDR3 sequences, of which approximately 92% were seen once. About 0.32% of the sample comes from the top ten. Source material: CD8+ T cells from PBMCs. All receptors derive from a human donor in good health.

The chain couples TRBV3-1 to TRBJ1-2, with D hard to call. Trimming removed 1 base at V and 8 bases at J, with 8 bases between. The germline V gene has CDR1 LGHDT and CDR2 YNNKEL (reference sequence). This CDR3 is built from 12 residues. The CDR3 bases are TGTGCCAGCAGCCAAGGGGAGGGAGGCTACACCTTC. Protein: CASSQGEGGYTF.

The V call is TRBV7-8, the J call TRBJ2-7; TRBD1 matches at 8 bases. Germline-derived CDR1 and CDR2 are SGHVS and FQNEAQ. The junction had 4 bases not matched to a gene; V was cut back by 1 base and J by 5 bases. The CDR3 covers 14 residues. For the CDR3, the DNA is TGTGCCAGCAGCTTAGTAGACAGGGGAAACGAGCAGTACTTC. Protein product: CASSLVDRGNEQYF.

The chain links TRBV27 to TRBJ2-7; no firm D call. V was clipped by 2 bases and J by 5 bases, with 10 bases between them. The V gene's germline CDR1 is MNHEY and CDR2 SMNVEV (reference sequence). This CDR3 contains 13 residues. CDR3 coding DNA: TGTGCCAGCAGTTTAGGGGTTTGGAACGAGCAGTACTTC. The encoded protein is CASSLGVWNEQYF.

The V gene is TRBV14, the J gene TRBJ1-1; D gene uncertain. CDR1 and CDR2 from the germline V gene are SGHDN and FVKESK. The V end was cut by 3 bases, the J end by 6 bases, with 8 bases between. The CDR3 covers 12 residues. The CDR3 DNA follows: TGTGCCAGCAGCCATGGTGGTGCTGAAGCTTTCTTT. Its protein is CASSHGGAEAFF.

The chain carries TRBV13 and TRBJ2-1; D not certain. The CDR3 loop spans 16 amino acids. The ends were cut back, 5 bases at V and 0 bases at J, with 14 bases in the middle. CDR1 is PRHDT and CDR2 is FYEKMQ in the germline V gene (reference sequence). Here the CDR3 reads CASSLPSQSSYNEQFF. The DNA for the CDR3 is TGTGCCAGCAGCCTCCCCTCCCAGAGCTCCTACAATGAGCAGTTCTTC.

The gene calls are TRBV7-9 and TRBJ2-3; TRBD2 might be the D (5 bases). The CDR3 spans 14 residues. Trimming took off 1 base at V and 6 bases at J, with 11 bases between the two ends. Germline CDR1 is SEHNR and CDR2 is FQNEAQ (reference sequence). CDR3: CASSLERSVDTQYF. The CDR3 nucleotides read TGTGCCAGCAGCTTAGAACGTAGCGTGGATACGCAGTATTTT. The full variable domain, in which reference TRBV7-9 and TRBJ2-3 provide the parts outside the CDR3, is DTGVSQNPRHKITKRGQNVTFRCDPISEHNRLYWYRQTLGQGPEFLTYFQNEAQLEKSRLLSDRFSAERPKGSFSTLEIQRTEQGDSAMYLCASSLERSVDTQYFGPGTRLTVL.

The V and J genes are TRBV20-1 and TRBJ2-7; perhaps TRBD1 as D (6 bases). The ends were cut back, 3 bases at V and 1 base at J, with 7 bases in the middle. This CDR3 is built from 12 residues. Germline V gives CDR1 DFQATT, CDR2 SNEGSKA (reference sequence). CDR3 protein: CSASQGSYEQYF. The CDR3, as DNA: TGCAGTGCTAGTCAGGGGTCCTACGAGCAGTACTTC.

V and J are TRBV5-4 and TRBJ2-1, with D unresolved. Germline V gene lookup returns CDR1 SGHNT and CDR2 YYREEE (reference sequence). V lost 7 bases to trimming and J lost 7 bases, with 9 bases between them. The CDR3 covers 11 residues. CDR3 amino acids: CASASPNEQFF. The DNA for the CDR3 is TGTGCCAGCGCAAGCCCTAATGAGCAGTTCTTC.

The rearrangement uses TRBV3-1 and TRBJ1-1; a possible D gene is TRBD1 (6 bases). This CDR3 is built from 14 residues. The V end lost 0 bases, the J end lost 1 base, and 6 bases lay between the germline ends. Germline V CDR1 and CDR2: LGHDT, YNNKEL (reference sequence). As DNA, the CDR3 is TGTGCCAGCAGCCAAGAGACAGGGAACACTGAAGCTTTCTTT. Translated, it gives CASSQETGNTEAFF.

The chain uses TRBV29-1 and TRBJ1-5; 7 bases are shared with TRBD1. The CDR3 totals 16 residues. CDR1 is SQVTM, CDR2 ANQGSEA, per germline. With 0 bases clipped from V and 5 bases from J, the junction kept 10 bases outside the gene matches. In DNA, the CDR3 is TGCAGCGTTGAAGATCGGGACAGTGGAGGAGATCAGCCCCAGCATTTT. This gives the protein CSVEDRDSGGDQPQHF. The complete variable domain, with remaining parts taken from reference TRBV29-1 and TRBJ1-5, reads SAVISQKPSRDICQRGTSLTIQCQVDSQVTMMFWYRQQPGQSLTLIATANQGSEATYESGFVIDKFPISRPNLTFSTLTVSNMSPEDSSIYLCSVEDRDSGGDQPQHFGDGTRLSIL.

The rearrangement links TRBV19 to TRBJ1-6; D is uncertain. The germline V gene has CDR1 LNHDA and CDR2 SQIVND (reference sequence). V lost 9 bases and J 10 bases, leaving 19 bases between the germline ends. This CDR3 comprises 14 residues. The CDR3 reads CASTGPTAGSPLHF. The CDR3 DNA reads as TGTGCCAGCACCGGGCCTACCGCGGGGTCACCCCTCCACTTT.

The rearrangement joins TRBV29-1 to TRBJ2-1, with 11 bases matching TRBD2. In germline, CDR1 is SQVTM, CDR2 ANQGSEA. The junction had 4 bases not matched to a gene; V was cut back by 3 bases and J by 9 bases. CDR3 size: 13 residues. CDR3 loop: CSVDSTSGIEQFF. The CDR3 DNA follows: TGCAGCGTTGATTCGACTAGCGGGATTGAGCAGTTCTTC.

This rearrangement joins TRBV6-4 to TRBJ2-6; D uncertain. Trimming cost V 3 bases and J 0 bases, with 18 bases left between them. This CDR3 has 19 residues. Germline CDR1 is MRHNA and CDR2 is SNTAGT. The CDR3 loop is CASSETVHPSGSGANVLTF. In DNA, the CDR3 is TGTGCCAGCAGTGAAACGGTACATCCCTCGGGCTCTGGGGCCAACGTCCTGACTTTC.

CDR3 in amino acids: CASSFLGGQETQYF. The DNA for the CDR3 is TGTGCCAGCAGCTTTCTTGGGGGACAAGAGACCCAGTACTTC. This chain uses TRBV7-9 with TRBJ2-5; D might be TRBD1 or TRBD2, each matching 5 bases. This CDR3 spans 14 amino acids. Looked up from germline, CDR1 is SEHNR and CDR2 is FQNEAQ (reference sequence). V was pared by 3 bases and J by 2 bases, with 10 bases between. The full variable domain, its missing parts supplied by reference TRBV7-9 and TRBJ2-5, is DTGVSQNPRHKITKRGQNVTFRCDPISEHNRLYWYRQTLGQGPEFLTYFQNEAQLEKSRLLSDRFSAERPKGSFSTLEIQRTEQGDSAMYLCASSFLGGQETQYFGPGTRLLVL.

V and J are TRBV7-9 and TRBJ2-5, with 7 bases identical to TRBD1. The CDR3 totals 12 residues. V shed 7 bases and J 4 bases; nucleotides not matched to a gene: 3. Germline loops: CDR1 SEHNR, CDR2 FQNEAQ (reference sequence). The CDR3 sequence: CASTRDRETQYF. The CDR3 bases are TGTGCCAGCACCCGGGACAGAGAGACCCAGTACTTC.

The chain carries TRBV20-1 and TRBJ2-6; unclear D gene. The CDR3 has 12 amino acids. Germline values: CDR1 DFQATT, CDR2 SNEGSKA (reference sequence). As DNA, the CDR3 is TGCAGCGCCGAGCTGCCCTCCGGCGTCCTGACTTTC. It translates to CSAELPSGVLTF.

The chain employs TRBV7-9 and TRBJ2-7; no clear D. The CDR3 totals 14 residues. The V and J ends lost 3 bases and 1 base respectively, with 10 bases between them. Germline CDR1 reads SEHNR; CDR2 reads FQNEAQ (reference sequence). The CDR3 region is CASSFGVGSYEQYF. The CDR3 coding sequence is TGTGCCAGCAGCTTCGGAGTCGGGTCCTACGAGCAGTACTTC.

The gene calls are TRBV7-6 and TRBJ2-7; weak D call: TRBD1 (7 bases). The germline gives CDR1 SGHVS, CDR2 FNYEAQ. The CDR3 consists of 16 residues. Trimming shortened V by 0 bases and J by 5 bases, and 17 bases separated the two germline ends. CDR3 sequence reads: CASSLAFGGGWDEQYF. CDR3 DNA sequence: TGTGCCAGCAGCTTAGCGTTTGGAGGGGGCTGGGACGAGCAGTACTTC.

V and J are TRBV6-5 and TRBJ2-5; TRBD2 agrees at 9 bases. J lost 4 bases, V lost 6 bases, and 6 bases had no gene match. The CDR3 consists of 14 residues. The germline V gene encodes CDR1 MNHEY and CDR2 SVGAGI. The CDR3 protein is CASSLGTSRETQYF. CDR3 nucleotide sequence: TGTGCCAGCAGCCTCGGGACTAGCAGAGAGACCCAGTACTTC.

This CDR3 reads CASRGGDDGVSQYF. The CDR3 nucleotides are TGTGCCAGCAGGGGTGGGGACGACGGGGTGAGCCAGTACTTC. This chain links TRBV12-3 or TRBV12-4 with TRBJ2-5, with D possibly being TRBD1 or TRBD2 (5 bases each). V was trimmed by 6 bases and J by 10 bases, leaving 21 bases between them. The CDR3 length is 14 residues.

The rearrangement uses TRBV5-1 and TRBJ2-2; no clear D. V was clipped by 8 bases and J by 6 bases, with 8 bases between them. The CDR3 has 11 amino acids. The germline gives CDR1 SGHRS, CDR2 YFSETQ. This chain's CDR3 is CASNTAGELFF. The CDR3 DNA follows: TGCGCCAGTAATACTGCCGGGGAGCTGTTTTTT.

V and J are TRBV7-2 and TRBJ1-1; TRBD1 aligns across 12 bases. V lost 5 bases to trimming and J lost 8 bases; unmatched junction nucleotides: 6. This CDR3 is built from 14 residues. From germline, CDR1 is SGHTA and CDR2 FQGNSA. CDR3 sequence: CASSVGTGGQEAFF. The CDR3 DNA reads as TGTGCCAGCAGCGTTGGGACAGGGGGCCAGGAAGCTTTCTTT.

The chain employs TRBV6-5 and TRBJ2-7; possibly TRBD2 for D (5 bases). The CDR3 contains 14 residues. Trimming pared 0 bases from V and 4 bases from J, leaving 10 bases between. Germline loops: CDR1 MNHEY, CDR2 SVGAGI. The CDR3 is CASSYSWERYEQYF. In DNA form, the CDR3 reads TGTGCCAGCAGTTACTCTTGGGAGCGTTACGAGCAGTACTTC.

This rearrangement joins TRBV2 to TRBJ1-4; D gene ambiguous. Germline V gene sequence: CDR1 SNHLY, CDR2 FYNNEI. The CDR3 consists of 13 residues. Trimming removed 2 bases from V and 4 bases from J, with 5 bases in between. The CDR3 bases are TGTGCCAGCAGTGAACGGATTAATGAAAAACTGTTTTTT. It encodes CASSERINEKLFF.